Presented here are 11 T cell receptor beta chains from one specimen sequenced in a study of cytomegalovirus exposure and HLA in healthy donors. The PCR had 60 Vbeta and 13 Jbeta primers. Using immunoSEQ multiplex PCR, the repertoire was profiled, and TCRdb retains in-frame clones only, with some absent. The sample holds roughly 150,000 clones, roughly 80% seen once. Sequencing used PBMCs. The receptor set was obtained from a male donor in good health and CMV-seronegative.

The J gene is TRBJ2-7, the V gene TRBV5-4; unclear D gene. The CDR3 sequence is 14 residues long. In germline, CDR1 is SGHNT, CDR2 YYREEE (reference sequence). Trimming took off 2 bases at V and 0 bases at J, with 9 bases between the two ends. The CDR3 protein is CASSFDTNSYEQYF. The CDR3 nucleotides read TGTGCCAGCAGCTTTGACACAAACTCCTACGAGCAGTACTTC.

The chain has TRBV15 and TRBJ1-2, with D perhaps TRBD1 (5 bases). The CDR3 covers 11 residues. V lost 1 base and J lost 10, with 7 bases in between. CDR1 and CDR2 from the germline V gene are LNHNV and YYDKDF (reference sequence). This chain's CDR3 is CATSRVGDYTF. CDR3 coding DNA: TGTGCCACCAGCAGAGTAGGGGACTACACCTTC.

The V call is TRBV28, the J call TRBJ2-3; 7 nucleotides match TRBD1. Trimming cost V 8 bases and J 2 bases; bases outside gene matches: 10. This CDR3 region has 15 residues. The germline V gene has CDR1 MDHEN and CDR2 SYDVKM. CDR3 in amino acids: CASRKGAAPTDTQYF. The CDR3 region has the DNA TGTGCCAGCCGTAAGGGGGCAGCCCCCACAGATACGCAGTATTTT.

Notes on this clone: The sample holds other DNA sequences that translate to the same CDR3. The chain combines TRBV6-5 with TRBJ1-5; 10 nucleotides align to TRBD1. The CDR3 is 15 amino acids. Germline V gives CDR1 MNHEY, CDR2 SVGAGI. Trimming removed 5 bases from V and 2 bases from J; junction bases left unmatched: 3. CDR3 amino acids: CASSPDRGGNQPQHF. As DNA, the CDR3 is TGTGCCAGCAGTCCGGACAGGGGGGGCAATCAGCCCCAGCATTTT.

The gene calls are TRBV28 and TRBJ2-7; 8 nucleotides agree with TRBD2. The CDR3 covers 16 residues. V shed 6 bases, J shed 0 bases, and the junction held 10 bases outside the gene matches. Germline-derived CDR1 and CDR2 are MDHEN and SYDVKM. CDR3 amino acids: CASSPAGGYVSYEQYF. In nucleotides, the CDR3 is TGTGCCAGCAGCCCCGCGGGGGGCTACGTCTCCTACGAGCAGTACTTC.

This clone was seen a few times. This chain connects TRBV19 to TRBJ2-4, with D possibly being TRBD2 (6 bases). V gave up 5 bases and J gave up 7 bases, with 18 bases separating them. In germline, CDR1 is LNHDA, CDR2 SQIVND (reference sequence). The CDR3 is 15 residues long. The CDR3 spells CASSPERAGGNIQYF. DNA of the CDR3: TGTGCCAGTAGTCCTGAGAGGGCAGGAGGGAACATTCAGTACTTC.

This chain joins TRBV28 and TRBJ2-7; TRBD2 might be the D (6 bases). V was trimmed by 6 bases and J by 2 bases, leaving 17 bases between them. Germline V CDR1 and CDR2: MDHEN, SYDVKM. This CDR3 spans 15 amino acids. CDR3 residues: CASRASGTSAYEQYF. DNA for the CDR3: TGTGCCAGCAGGGCATCCGGGACTTCCGCCTACGAGCAGTACTTC. Variable domain in full (rest from reference TRBV28 and TRBJ2-7): DVKVTQSSRYLVKRTGEKVFLECVQDMDHENMFWYRQDPGLGLRLIYFSYDVKMKEKGDIPEGYSVSREKKERFSLILESASTNQTSMYLCASRASGTSAYEQYFGPGTRLTVT.

This chain connects TRBV6-5 to TRBJ2-7; TRBD2 might be the D (5 bases). Trimming pared 2 bases from V and 2 bases from J, leaving 10 bases between. CDR3 size: 14 residues. Germline V gene sequence: CDR1 MNHEY, CDR2 SVGAGI. CDR3 in DNA: TGTGCCAGCAGTTACGGAGGATATACCTACGAGCAGTACTTC. Amino acids: CASSYGGYTYEQYF.

The rearrangement joins TRBV28 to TRBJ2-7, with TRBD1 matching 10 bases. The germline gives CDR1 MDHEN, CDR2 SYDVKM. The CDR3 has 16 residues. The junction had 7 bases not matched to a gene; V was cut back by 5 bases and J by 0 bases. The CDR3 here is CASSTQGQGSSYEQYF. The CDR3 region has the DNA TGTGCCAGCAGTACCCAGGGACAGGGGAGCTCCTACGAGCAGTACTTC.

J is TRBJ2-3 and V is TRBV7-3, with 13 bases matching TRBD2. V dropped 5 bases and J dropped 3; count of bases not matched to a gene: 5. Germline lookup yields CDR1 SGHTA and CDR2 FQGTGA. This CDR3 is built from 16 residues. CDR3 sequence (DNA): TGTGCCAGCAGCAGGACTAGCGGGAGTGGGACAGATACGCAGTATTTT. Amino acids: CASSRTSGSGTDTQYF.

The rearrangement links TRBV19 to TRBJ2-1; 10 bases line up with TRBD2. In germline, CDR1 is LNHDA, CDR2 SQIVND (reference sequence). The length of the CDR3 is 16 residues. With V trimmed by 3 bases and J by 5 bases, 7 bases remained unmatched. This CDR3 reads CASSIDSGGPHNEQFF. CDR3 coding DNA: TGTGCCAGTAGTATTGATAGCGGGGGGCCGCACAATGAGCAGTTCTTC.